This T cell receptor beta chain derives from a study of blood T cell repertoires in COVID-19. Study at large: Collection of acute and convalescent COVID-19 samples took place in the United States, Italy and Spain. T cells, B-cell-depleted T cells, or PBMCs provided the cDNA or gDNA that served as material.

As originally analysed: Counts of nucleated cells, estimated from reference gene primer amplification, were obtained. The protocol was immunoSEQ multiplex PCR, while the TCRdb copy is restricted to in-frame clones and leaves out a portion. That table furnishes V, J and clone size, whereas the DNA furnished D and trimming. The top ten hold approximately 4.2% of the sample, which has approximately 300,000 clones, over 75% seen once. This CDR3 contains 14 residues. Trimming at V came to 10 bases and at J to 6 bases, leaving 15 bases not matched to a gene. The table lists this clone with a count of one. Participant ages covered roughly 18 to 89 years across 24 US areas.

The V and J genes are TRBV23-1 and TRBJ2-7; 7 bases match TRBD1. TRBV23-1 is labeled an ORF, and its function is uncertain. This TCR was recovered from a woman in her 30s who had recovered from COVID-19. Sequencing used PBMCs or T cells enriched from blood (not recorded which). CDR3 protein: CATPKGQCRCEQYF. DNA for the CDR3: TGCGCCACCCCAAAGGGACAGTGTCGGTGCGAGCAGTACTTC.